This TCR beta chain comes out of a study of CD8 T cells in ankylosing spondylitis. The table lists this clonotype with a few counts. The CDR3 is 16 amino acids. The V segment lost 6 bases and the J segment 4 bases; nucleotides outside the gene matches: 5. TCRdb used MiXCR to reprocess the 5' RACE reads, holding one entry per CDR3 protein. The sample consists of about 280,000 distinct CDR3 sequences, 20% of them appearing once. V and J are TRBV12-3 or TRBV12-4 and TRBJ2-1, with 14 bases aligning to TRBD2. The sequence was collected from a male donor with ankylosing spondylitis or in good health (not recorded which). The source material was blood, either unsorted or a sorted T cell fraction (not recorded which). The CDR3 here is CASSHRLAGGYNEQFF. For the CDR3, the DNA is TGTGCCAGCAGCCACCGACTAGCGGGGGGGTACAATGAGCAGTTCTTC.